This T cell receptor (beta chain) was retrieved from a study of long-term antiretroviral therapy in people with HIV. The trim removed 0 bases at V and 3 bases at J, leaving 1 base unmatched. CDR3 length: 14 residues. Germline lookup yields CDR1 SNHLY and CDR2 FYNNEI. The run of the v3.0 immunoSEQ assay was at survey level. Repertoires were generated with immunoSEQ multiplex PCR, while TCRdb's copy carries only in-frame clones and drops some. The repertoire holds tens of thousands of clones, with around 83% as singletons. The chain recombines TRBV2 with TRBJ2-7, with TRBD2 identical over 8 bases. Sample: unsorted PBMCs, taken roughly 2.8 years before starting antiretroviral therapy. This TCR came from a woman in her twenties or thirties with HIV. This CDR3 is CASSEASGSYEQYF. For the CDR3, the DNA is TGTGCCAGCAGTGAAGCGAGCGGGAGCTACGAGCAGTACTTC.